These 9 T cell receptor beta chains originate from one sample sequenced in a study of OX40 agonist ivuxolimab in advanced cancers. Some clones are missing from TCRdb's copy, which holds only in-frame ones; the method was immunoSEQ multiplex PCR. Of 65,000 or so clones in the sample, around nine tenths were seen once. The input for sequencing was CD4+ or CD8+ T cells sorted from blood, taken in a trial of the OX40 agonist ivuxolimab. The receptors here all came from an adult with an advanced solid tumor such as melanoma, head and neck, liver or kidney cancer.

This sequence joins TRBV5-4 and TRBJ1-1; a possible D gene is TRBD1 (6 bases). The V end lost 2 bases, the J end lost 4 bases, and 6 bases lay between the germline ends. This CDR3 contains 12 residues. The V gene's germline CDR1 is SGHNT and CDR2 YYREEE (reference sequence). The CDR3 DNA sequence: TGTGCCAGCAGCTTACAGGGCACTGAAGCTTTCTTT. This codes for CASSLQGTEAFF.

The chain carries TRBV10-1 and TRBJ1-1; D is unclear. V shed 7 bases and J shed 0 bases, with 9 bases lying between them. The germline V gene has CDR1 WNHNN and CDR2 SYGVQD (reference sequence). CDR3 length equals 13 residues. The CDR3 DNA is TGCGCCAGCACCCCAAACCTGAACACTGAAGCTTTCTTT. Translation: CASTPNLNTEAFF.

V gene TRBV18 combines with J gene TRBJ1-5; D is ambiguous. Germline CDR1 and CDR2: KGHSH and LQKENI. Trimming pared 0 bases from V and 2 bases from J, leaving 2 bases between. The CDR3 has 13 amino acids. The CDR3 DNA reads as TGTGCCAGCTCACCACCCGGCAATCAGCCCCAGCATTTT. As protein: CASSPPGNQPQHF.

This clone was seen just once. The CDR3 here is CAVQGPDRNTGELFF. The CDR3, as DNA: TGTGCCGTACAGGGGCCGGACAGGAACACCGGGGAGCTGTTTTTT. This rearrangement joins TRBV10-3 to TRBJ2-2; the match to TRBD1 covers 7 bases. The J segment lost 1 base and the V segment lost 11 bases, leaving 10 bases of the junction unmatched. The germline V gene encodes CDR1 ENHRY and CDR2 SYGVKD. The CDR3 covers 15 residues.

This rearrangement joins TRBV5-1 to TRBJ1-6, with D unclear. CDR3 length: 13 amino acids. CDR1 and CDR2 (germline): SGHRS, YFSETQ. V was clipped by 0 bases and J by 10 bases, with 8 bases between them. This chain's CDR3 is CASSLGGESPLHF. CDR3 DNA sequence: TGCGCCAGCAGCTTGGGTGGAGAGTCACCCCTCCACTTT. Full variable domain (missing parts from reference TRBV5-1 and TRBJ1-6): KAGVTQTPRYLIKTRGQQVTLSCSPISGHRSVSWYQQTPGQGLQFLFEYFSETQRNKGNFPGRFSGRQFSNSRSEMNVSTLELGDSALYLCASSLGGESPLHFGNGTRLTVT.

This clone was counted only a few times. The rearrangement joins TRBV5-4 to TRBJ1-1, with 7 bases aligning to TRBD1. The CDR3 totals 16 residues. V was clipped by 0 bases and J by 6 bases; unmatched bases: 11. Germline V lookup: CDR1 SGHNT, CDR2 YYREEE (reference sequence). The CDR3 loop reads CASSLDETGLAAEAFF. The CDR3 nucleotides are TGTGCCAGCAGCTTGGACGAGACAGGGCTCGCAGCTGAAGCTTTCTTT.

The rearrangement joins TRBV9 to TRBJ2-2; weak D call: TRBD2 (7 bases). Trimming removed 6 bases at V and 4 bases at J, with 13 bases between. The V gene's germline CDR1 is SGDLS and CDR2 YYNGEE. The length of the CDR3 is 14 residues. CDR3 sequence reads: CASTGGPGTGELFF. CDR3 DNA sequence: TGTGCCAGCACCGGGGGGCCGGGCACCGGGGAGCTGTTTTTT. The full variable domain, rest sourced from reference TRBV9 and TRBJ2-2, is DSGVTQTPKHLITATGQRVTLRCSPRSGDLSVYWYQQSLDQGLQFLIQYYNGEERAKGNILERFSAQQFPDLHSELNLSSLELGDSALYFCASTGGPGTGELFFGEGSRLTVL.

The V call is TRBV29-1, the J call TRBJ2-3; D is possibly TRBD1 or TRBD2 (5 bases each). The CDR3 is 14 amino acids. V shed 4 bases and J shed 0 bases, with 11 bases lying between them. CDR1 and CDR2 (germline): SQVTM, ANQGSEA. CDR3 coding DNA: TGCAGCGTTGGCCGGGACCAGAGCACAGATACGCAGTATTTT. Protein: CSVGRDQSTDTQYF.

The V gene is TRBV18, the J gene TRBJ2-2; D may be TRBD2 (5 bases). The CDR3 consists of 15 residues. Germline lookup yields CDR1 KGHSH and CDR2 LQKENI. Trimming pared 1 base from V and 0 bases from J, leaving 6 bases between. CDR3 sequence reads: CASSPRRTNTGELFF. The CDR3 DNA is TGTGCCAGCTCACCACGGAGGACGAACACCGGGGAGCTGTTTTTT.